These 32 T cell receptor beta chains share one sample of origin, sequenced in a study of blood T cell repertoires in COVID-19. Measured with immunoSEQ multiplex PCR; TCRdb has only the in-frame clones, and not every one. The table records more than 85,000 clones, around nine tenths of them present only once. What was sequenced was peripheral blood. These receptors all stem from a human donor with COVID-19, enrolled during active disease. The donor label of this sample is uncertain.

The V and J genes are TRBV28 and TRBJ2-7, with D tentatively TRBD1 (6 bases). Germline V CDR1 and CDR2: MDHEN, SYDVKM. CDR3 length: 14 amino acids. With 5 bases removed from V and 2 bases from J, the gap between germline ends came to 13 bases. In DNA, the CDR3 is TGTGCCAGCAGTACCTCTCGGACAGCCTACGAGCAGTACTTC. As protein: CASSTSRTAYEQYF. The whole variable domain, remainder taken from reference TRBV28 and TRBJ2-7, is DVKVTQSSRYLVKRTGEKVFLECVQDMDHENMFWYRQDPGLGLRLIYFSYDVKMKEKGDIPEGYSVSREKKERFSLILESASTNQTSMYLCASSTSRTAYEQYFGPGTRLTVT.

The rearrangement links TRBV7-6 to TRBJ2-1; 7 nucleotides align to TRBD2. The germline gives CDR1 SGHVS, CDR2 FNYEAQ. J gave up 5 bases and V 0 bases, and 4 bases lay outside the gene matches. The CDR3 extends over 15 amino acids. The CDR3 DNA reads as TGTGCCAGCAGCTTAGCAGCGGGAAAGGACAATGAGCAGTTCTTC. This translates into CASSLAAGKDNEQFF.

The chain joins TRBV6-5 to TRBJ1-5; TRBD1 agrees at 9 bases. The germline CDR1 and CDR2 sequences are MNHEY and SVGAGI. This CDR3 spans 13 amino acids. With 8 bases clipped from V and 2 bases from J, the junction kept 1 base outside the gene matches. The CDR3 sequence is CASRTGGNQPQHF. The CDR3, as DNA: TGTGCCAGCCGGACAGGGGGCAATCAGCCCCAGCATTTT.

This sequence joins TRBV6-4 and TRBJ1-4; D call uncertain. This CDR3 has 17 residues. Per germline, CDR1 MRHNA and CDR2 SNTAGT. Trimming shortened V by 0 bases and J by 0 bases, and 11 bases separated the two germline ends. The CDR3 is CASSDSNFGATNEKLFF. Written as DNA, the CDR3 is TGTGCCAGCAGTGACTCGAATTTCGGTGCAACTAATGAAAAACTGTTTTTT.

The V call is TRBV28, the J call TRBJ1-1; unclear D gene. V was clipped by 5 bases and J by 8 bases, with 12 bases between them. CDR1 and CDR2 from the germline V gene are MDHEN and SYDVKM. The length of the CDR3 is 12 residues. CDR3 bases: TGTGCCAGCAGTCCACCGGAGCCAGAAGCTTTCTTT. Translation gives CASSPPEPEAFF. The variable domain in full, with the rest retrieved from reference TRBV28 and TRBJ1-1, is DVKVTQSSRYLVKRTGEKVFLECVQDMDHENMFWYRQDPGLGLRLIYFSYDVKMKEKGDIPEGYSVSREKKERFSLILESASTNQTSMYLCASSPPEPEAFFGQGTRLTVV.

The chain couples TRBV11-2 to TRBJ2-1; 9 bases agree with TRBD1. V dropped 1 base and J dropped 6; count of bases not matched to a gene: 4. Germline lookup yields CDR1 SGHAT and CDR2 FQNNGV. This CDR3 is 15 amino acids long. The CDR3 sequence: CASSLGTGASNEQFF. CDR3 nucleotides: TGTGCCAGCAGCTTAGGGACAGGGGCTAGCAATGAGCAGTTCTTC.

The chain has TRBV6-6 and TRBJ2-7; D remains ambiguous. CDR1 and CDR2 (germline): MNHNY, SVGAGI (reference sequence). V lost 2 bases to trimming and J lost 5 bases, with 4 bases between them. The CDR3 loop spans 11 amino acids. The CDR3 coding sequence is TGTGCCAGCAGTTACGTCGACGAGCAGTACTTC. Its protein product is CASSYVDEQYF.

The chain joins TRBV28 to TRBJ1-1; 8 nucleotides line up with TRBD1. CDR1 is MDHEN, CDR2 SYDVKM, per germline. Germline trimming cut 5 bases from V and 5 bases from J; bases unmatched to any gene: 4. This CDR3 comprises 13 residues. The CDR3 DNA reads as TGTGCCAGCAGTCAACAGGGGGAAACTGAAGCTTTCTTT. Encoded protein: CASSQQGETEAFF. Full variable domain (missing parts from reference TRBV28 and TRBJ1-1): DVKVTQSSRYLVKRTGEKVFLECVQDMDHENMFWYRQDPGLGLRLIYFSYDVKMKEKGDIPEGYSVSREKKERFSLILESASTNQTSMYLCASSQQGETEAFFGQGTRLTVV.

The gene calls are TRBV10-3 and TRBJ2-5; D gene uncertain. Trimming took off 4 bases at V and 12 bases at J, with 18 bases between the two ends. The CDR3 runs 13 residues. Germline V CDR1 and CDR2: ENHRY, SYGVKD. The CDR3: CAISGSTSDEEYF. For the CDR3, the DNA is TGTGCCATCAGTGGTTCGACTTCAGATGAGGAGTACTTC.

The V and J genes are TRBV4-1 and TRBJ2-7, with TRBD1 identical over 7 bases. This CDR3 has 17 amino acids. CDR1 and CDR2 (germline): MGHRA, YSYEKL. The J segment lost 0 bases and the V segment lost 2 bases, leaving 10 bases of the junction unmatched. Written as DNA, the CDR3 is TGCGCCAGCAGCCAACAATATGGGACAGAACTCTCCTACGAGCAGTACTTC. Its translation is CASSQQYGTELSYEQYF.

This clone was counted between two and nine times. The chain uses TRBV6-1 and TRBJ2-5; TRBD1 agrees at 8 bases. Germline V CDR1 and CDR2: MNHNS, SASEGT. CDR3 length: 15 amino acids. V was clipped by 1 base and J by 5 bases; unmatched bases: 6. In nucleotides, the CDR3 is TGTGCCAGCAGTGAAGAGGCAGGGGGCGGGGAGACCCAGTACTTC. This sequence encodes CASSEEAGGGETQYF.

The rearrangement joins TRBV5-5 to TRBJ2-7, with a weak D call TRBD1 (5 bases). This CDR3 region has 13 residues. CDR1 SGHKS and CDR2 YYEKEE come from the germline V gene (reference sequence). V shed 2 bases and J shed 3 bases, with 9 bases lying between them. CDR3 region: CASSFDSDYEQYF. Written as DNA, the CDR3 is TGTGCCAGCAGCTTCGACAGTGACTACGAGCAGTACTTC.

The J gene is TRBJ2-1, the V gene TRBV28; TRBD2 matches 14 bases. The CDR3 runs to 14 residues. Germline CDR1 reads MDHEN; CDR2 reads SYDVKM. V was clipped by 5 bases and J by 10 bases; unmatched bases: 4. CDR3 coding DNA: TGTGCCAGCAGTCCCGGGACTAGCGGGAGCGAGCAGTTCTTC. It yields the protein CASSPGTSGSEQFF.

The gene calls are TRBV18 and TRBJ2-3, with TRBD2 identical over 9 bases. The CDR3 extends over 16 amino acids. Germline CDR1 KGHSH, CDR2 LQKENI. J was trimmed by 1 base and V by 4 bases; bases with no gene match: 6. CDR3 residues: CASSQSSGAGTDTQYF. The CDR3 DNA sequence: TGTGCCAGCTCACAATCTAGCGGGGCAGGCACAGATACGCAGTATTTT.

This clone showed up just once. V usage is TRBV30 and J usage is TRBJ1-2; D remains unclear. The CDR3 is made up of 13 amino acids. V was clipped by 3 bases and J by 4 bases, with 12 bases between them. Germline CDR1 reads GTSNPN; CDR2 reads SVGIG (reference sequence). CDR3: CAWSLNGIYGYTF. CDR3 DNA sequence: TGTGCCTGGAGCTTAAACGGGATCTATGGCTACACCTTC.

The chain uses TRBV5-1 and TRBJ2-3; 14 bases fit TRBD2. Trimming cost V 4 bases and J 6 bases; bases outside gene matches: 10. CDR3 length: 17 residues. CDR1 SGHRS and CDR2 YFSETQ come from the germline V gene. The CDR3 region has the DNA TGCGCCAGCAGCCGTACCGGGACTAGCGGGGGAGGTGATACGCAGTATTTT. Its translation is CASSRTGTSGGGDTQYF. Together with reference TRBV5-1 and TRBJ2-3, the CDR3 gives the full variable domain: KAGVTQTPRYLIKTRGQQVTLSCSPISGHRSVSWYQQTPGQGLQFLFEYFSETQRNKGNFPGRFSGRQFSNSRSEMNVSTLELGDSALYLCASSRTGTSGGGDTQYFGPGTRLTVL.

CDR3 DNA: TGTGCCAGCAGTTTCGCGGGAGTTTTAGCTTTCTTT. It is translated as CASSFAGVLAFF. This sequence joins TRBV6-2 or TRBV6-3 and TRBJ1-1; D unclear. The V gene's germline CDR1 is MNHEY and CDR2 SVGEGT. Trimming stripped 4 bases from V and 10 bases from J, with 13 bases between. The CDR3 contains 12 residues.

This sequence joins TRBV13 and TRBJ2-7; weak D call: TRBD1 (6 bases). In germline, CDR1 is PRHDT, CDR2 FYEKMQ (reference sequence). The CDR3 totals 13 residues. V lost 9 bases to trimming and J lost 2 bases, with 14 bases between them. Written as DNA, the CDR3 is TGTGCCAGTTCGACAGGAGCCACCTACGAGCAGTACTTC. Protein sequence: CASSTGATYEQYF.

The rearrangement joins TRBV28 to TRBJ1-1; D gene uncertain. The CDR3 contains 16 residues. V lost 5 bases and J lost 0, with 16 bases in between. Germline values: CDR1 MDHEN, CDR2 SYDVKM. Here the CDR3 reads CASSPAEGALNTEAFF. Written as DNA, the CDR3 is TGTGCCAGCAGTCCCGCCGAGGGAGCGCTGAACACTGAAGCTTTCTTT.

V usage is TRBV6-5 and J usage is TRBJ1-1, with 8 bases fitting TRBD1. This CDR3 is built from 16 residues. CDR1 is MNHEY and CDR2 is SVGAGI in the germline V gene. The V gene end was trimmed by 2 bases and the J gene end by 3 bases; junction bases not matched to a gene: 8. This chain's CDR3 is CASSYGRGRRDTEAFF. CDR3 coding DNA: TGTGCCAGCAGTTACGGCAGGGGGCGCCGTGACACTGAAGCTTTCTTT.

A single count supports this clone. This rearrangement joins TRBV13 to TRBJ2-7; D possibly corresponds to TRBD2 (5 bases). The V gene lost 0 bases and the J gene lost 6 bases, with 18 bases spanning the gap. The germline V gene has CDR1 PRHDT and CDR2 FYEKMQ (reference sequence). The CDR3 loop spans 16 amino acids. CDR3 loop: CASSLGLAGLRAEQYF. In DNA form, the CDR3 reads TGTGCCAGCAGCTTAGGCCTGGCGGGCCTAAGGGCCGAGCAGTACTTC.

The chain employs TRBV25-1 and TRBJ1-2, with TRBD1 as a possible D gene (5 bases). In germline, CDR1 is MGHDK, CDR2 SYGVNS. The V and J ends lost 3 bases and 7 bases respectively, with 15 bases between them. The CDR3 sequence is 14 residues long. CDR3 protein: CASSDLPGRGGYTF. As DNA, the CDR3 is TGTGCCAGCAGTGACCTTCCCGGTAGGGGTGGCTACACCTTC.

Only a few counts were recorded for this clone. The genes are TRBV6-5 and TRBJ2-7; D not resolved. Trimming removed 6 bases from V and 9 bases from J, with 18 bases in between. The germline V gene encodes CDR1 MNHEY and CDR2 SVGAGI. The CDR3 has 13 residues. CDR3 nucleotides: TGTGCCAGCAGCTGGGCCCAGGCTACTGCGCAGTACTTC. It encodes CASSWAQATAQYF.

The gene calls are TRBV19 and TRBJ2-2; 9 bases match TRBD2. V lost 3 bases to trimming and J lost 8 bases; unmatched junction nucleotides: 16. In germline, CDR1 is LNHDA, CDR2 SQIVND (reference sequence). The CDR3 covers 18 residues. In DNA, the CDR3 is TGTGCCAGTAGTATCCAAGCCCAATTCCCTAGCGGGACTGGGGAGCTGTTTTTT. This translates into CASSIQAQFPSGTGELFF.

The chain has TRBV10-2 and TRBJ1-1; possibly TRBD1 for D (6 bases). CDR3 size: 13 residues. Trimming stripped 6 bases from V and 1 base from J, with 9 bases between. The germline gives CDR1 WSHSY, CDR2 SAAADI. CDR3 nucleotide sequence: TGCGCCAGCAGGGGGGGGGCGAACACTGAAGCTTTCTTT. Translating it yields CASRGGANTEAFF.

V and J are TRBV28 and TRBJ2-7; TRBD1 is a possible D gene (6 bases). The CDR3 consists of 14 residues. Germline CDR1 reads MDHEN; CDR2 reads SYDVKM. Trimming removed 5 bases at V and 0 bases at J, with 11 bases between. CDR3 bases: TGTGCCAGCAGTCCTGGGACAAGCTCCTACGAGCAGTACTTC. Encoded protein: CASSPGTSSYEQYF.

The J gene is TRBJ1-5, the V gene TRBV7-6; tentatively, D is TRBD1 (6 bases). Trimming pared 1 base from V and 6 bases from J, leaving 13 bases between. Germline CDR1 reads SGHVS; CDR2 reads FNYEAQ. The CDR3 has 15 amino acids. DNA for the CDR3: TGTGCCAGCAGCTTAGTAGCAGGGGCAGGTCAGCCCCAGCATTTT. Translation: CASSLVAGAGQPQHF.

The rearrangement links TRBV10-2 to TRBJ2-2, with 8 positions matching TRBD2. The CDR3 extends over 16 amino acids. Germline values: CDR1 WSHSY, CDR2 SAAADI. With 5 bases clipped from V and 8 bases from J, the junction kept 13 bases outside the gene matches. The chain's CDR3 is CASSTTSAGRMGELFF. The CDR3 DNA reads as TGCGCCAGCAGTACGACTAGCGCGGGGCGTATGGGGGAGCTGTTTTTT.

The V call is TRBV10-3, the J call TRBJ2-1; D might be TRBD2 (6 bases). V lost 5 bases and J 0 bases, leaving 8 bases between the germline ends. Germline CDR1 reads ENHRY; CDR2 reads SYGVKD. The CDR3 loop spans 14 amino acids. DNA for the CDR3: TGTGCCATCAGTCGGGGGAGCTCCTACAATGAGCAGTTCTTC. This gives the protein CAISRGSSYNEQFF.

This chain connects TRBV5-1 to TRBJ1-1, with D perhaps matching TRBD1 (6 bases). Germline CDR1 is SGHRS and CDR2 is YFSETQ. V was trimmed by 4 bases and J by 0 bases, leaving 13 bases between them. CDR3 length: 15 residues. Here the CDR3 reads CASSPEGVLNTEAFF. CDR3 DNA sequence: TGCGCCAGCAGCCCCGAGGGGGTATTGAACACTGAAGCTTTCTTT.

The V gene is TRBV11-2, the J gene TRBJ2-1, with TRBD2 as a possible D gene (6 bases). The V gene's germline CDR1 is SGHAT and CDR2 FQNNGV. The V end was cut by 5 bases, the J end by 9 bases, with 14 bases between. The CDR3 covers 13 residues. The CDR3 DNA reads as TGTGCCAGCAGCCCGCTGGGGGGATTTGAGCAGTTCTTC. Its translation: CASSPLGGFEQFF.

This chain links TRBV18 with TRBJ1-5; 7 nucleotides align to TRBD1. This CDR3 has 15 residues. The germline V gene encodes CDR1 KGHSH and CDR2 LQKENI. Germline trimming cut 2 bases from V and 3 bases from J; bases unmatched to any gene: 4. Written as DNA, the CDR3 is TGTGCCAGCTCACCAAAGGGGGCGCTCAATCAGCCCCAGCATTTT. This codes for CASSPKGALNQPQHF.